This T cell receptor beta chain was found in a study of blood T cell repertoires in COVID-19. As for the study in general: From the United States, Italy and Spain came samples of acute and convalescent COVID-19. T cells, B-cell-depleted T cells, or PBMCs supplied cDNA or gDNA.

Trimming left V 4 bases short and J 7 bases short, with 20 bases between. The CDR3 consists of 16 residues. CDR1 is SGHAT and CDR2 is FQNNGV in the germline V gene. Sequencing was performed with immunoSEQ multiplex PCR; in TCRdb, only in-frame clones are kept and a portion is missing. The sample contains under 35,000 clones, about 80% of which appear only once. The specimen was peripheral blood. This TCR derives from a man aged 65 to 85 with active COVID-19. This sequence joins TRBV11-2 and TRBJ2-1, with D possibly TRBD2 on 7 matching bases. CDR3 nucleotides: TGTGCCAGCAGCTCCCAGACCCGGGGGGCGGGGAATGAGCAGTTCTTC. The encoded protein is CASSSQTRGAGNEQFF.